Listed below are T cell receptor beta chains from one sample, sequenced in a study of cytotoxic CD8 clonotypes in ibrutinib-treated CLL. Only in-frame clones appear in the TCRdb table, and some are missing; sequencing was by immunoSEQ multiplex PCR. The sample contains some 43,000 clones, about 70% of which appear only once. The material was PBMCs, obtained after 12 months of ibrutinib treatment. Every receptor here comes from a human donor with chronic lymphocytic leukemia. The CDR3 runs from the conserved cysteine through the conserved F or W. D genes are given only for firm matches. Clone size is not always given. Where it is, it says once, few, many or a class for expanded clones.

abundance: NA; len: 16; v_gene: TRBV7-8; j_gene: TRBJ2-3; d_gene: TRBD2; CDR3aa: CASSLLAGGSTDTQYF; CDR3nt: TGTGCCAGCAGCTTACTCGCGGGGGGTAGCACAGATACGCAGTATTTT
abundance: few; len: 17; v_gene: TRBV5-5; j_gene: TRBJ2-3; d_gene: NA; CDR3aa: CASSSTLTAASTDTQYF; CDR3nt: TGTGCCAGCAGCTCGACCCTTACGGCTGCTAGCACAGATACGCAGTATTTT
abundance: NA; len: 14; v_gene: TRBV5-4; j_gene: TRBJ1-1; d_gene: TRBD1; CDR3aa: CASSRGQGDTEAFF; CDR3nt: TGTGCCAGCAGCCGGGGACAGGGAGACACTGAAGCTTTCTTT
abundance: once; len: 16; v_gene: TRBV5-1; j_gene: TRBJ1-4; d_gene: TRBD1; CDR3aa: CASSSDRVGKNEKLFF; CDR3nt: TGCGCCAGCAGCTCGGACAGGGTAGGGAAAAATGAAAAACTGTTTTTT
abundance: NA; len: 14; v_gene: TRBV30; j_gene: TRBJ1-5; d_gene: NA; CDR3aa: CAWSVKRAVQPQHF; CDR3nt: TGTGCCTGGAGTGTAAAACGAGCCGTCCAGCCCCAGCATTTT
abundance: NA; len: 18; v_gene: TRBV19; j_gene: TRBJ1-4; d_gene: TRBD1; CDR3aa: CASSKGPPRQGTNEKLFF; CDR3nt: TGTGCCAGTAGTAAGGGGCCTCCCCGACAGGGAACAAATGAAAAACTGTTTTTT
abundance: NA; len: 15; v_gene: TRBV7-3; j_gene: TRBJ1-6; d_gene: NA; CDR3aa: CASSLRSPGESPLHF; CDR3nt: TGTGCCAGCAGCTTAAGGAGCCCGGGGGAATCACCCCTCCACTTT
abundance: NA; len: 15; v_gene: TRBV4-1; j_gene: TRBJ2-6; d_gene: NA; CDR3aa: CASSLSSSGANVLTF; CDR3nt: TGCGCCAGCAGCCTTTCTAGCTCTGGGGCCAACGTCCTGACTTTC
abundance: NA; len: 13; v_gene: TRBV5-6; j_gene: TRBJ2-5; d_gene: NA; CDR3aa: CASSLRGLETQYF; CDR3nt: TGTGCCAGCAGCTTGCGGGGGCTAGAGACCCAGTACTTC
abundance: few; len: 14; v_gene: TRBV10-1; j_gene: TRBJ1-5; d_gene: NA; CDR3aa: CASSESGATGPQHF; CDR3nt: TGCGCCAGCAGTGAGTCCGGGGCGACAGGGCCCCAGCATTTT
abundance: NA; len: 16; v_gene: TRBV5-8; j_gene: TRBJ2-3; d_gene: TRBD2; CDR3aa: CASSLIAGASTDTQYF; CDR3nt: TGTGCCAGCAGCTTAATAGCGGGGGCGAGCACAGATACGCAGTATTTT
abundance: NA; len: 14; v_gene: TRBV6-5; j_gene: TRBJ1-4; d_gene: NA; CDR3aa: CASSRGGSNEKLFF; CDR3nt: TGTGCCAGCAGTCGGGGGGGATCTAATGAAAAACTGTTTTTT
abundance: NA; len: 16; v_gene: TRBV15; j_gene: TRBJ1-5; d_gene: NA; CDR3aa: CATSRDRRDKNQPQHF; CDR3nt: TGTGCCACCAGCAGAGACCGGCGGGACAAGAATCAGCCCCAGCATTTT